The 24 T cell receptor beta chains reported below all come from one sample, sequenced in a study of STAT5B mutations in CD4+ large granular lymphocyte leukemia. Sequencing was performed with immunoSEQ multiplex PCR; in TCRdb, only in-frame clones are kept and a portion is missing. The table shows about 30,000 clones, with 65% to 80% occurring only once. The sample comprised CD4+ T cells from blood buffy coats. These receptor sequences come from a human donor in good health.

This clone was seen more than once but under ten times. The CDR3 DNA sequence: TGCGCCAGCAGCTTGGCCGGACAAGACACTGAAGCTTTCTTT. It encodes CASSLAGQDTEAFF. J is TRBJ1-1 and V is TRBV5-1; the D gene is possibly TRBD1 (5 bases). This CDR3 is 14 amino acids long. V dropped 0 bases and J dropped 3 bases, with 9 bases sitting between them. Germline V gene sequence: CDR1 SGHRS, CDR2 YFSETQ.

The chain uses TRBV28 and TRBJ2-7; TRBD1 might be the D (5 bases). CDR3 size: 14 residues. The ends were cut back, 6 bases at V and 2 bases at J, with 14 bases in the middle. From germline, CDR1 is MDHEN and CDR2 SYDVKM. The CDR3, as DNA: TGTGCCAGCAGCTCCACAGGAATGGCCTACGAGCAGTACTTC. Encoded protein: CASSSTGMAYEQYF.

V is TRBV6-1 and J is TRBJ2-7; D unclear. Germline V gene data show CDR1 as MNHNS and CDR2 as SASEGT. This CDR3 contains 12 residues. The V gene lost 7 bases and the J gene lost 3 bases, with 10 bases spanning the gap. CDR3 amino acids: CASIEHYYEQYF. The CDR3 coding sequence is TGTGCCAGCATCGAGCATTACTACGAGCAGTACTTC.

The sample holds a few counts of this clone. CDR3 protein: CASSLDVDRGYGYTF. Here the CDR3 DNA reads TGTGCCAGCAGCTTAGATGTGGACAGAGGGTATGGCTACACCTTC. This chain links TRBV7-9 with TRBJ1-2, with D perhaps TRBD1 (6 bases). Germline V CDR1 and CDR2: SEHNR, FQNEAQ (reference sequence). The CDR3 runs 15 residues. The V end was cut by 1 base, the J end by 5 bases, with 14 bases between.

The chain couples TRBV7-3 to TRBJ2-1, with 10 bases aligning to TRBD2. From germline, CDR1 is SGHTA and CDR2 FQGTGA. The CDR3 contains 16 residues. Trimming at V came to 4 bases and at J to 5 bases, leaving 8 bases not matched to a gene. The CDR3 DNA reads as TGTGCCAGCAGCTCTATGGTTAGCGGGAGGCACAATGAGCAGTTCTTC. Amino acids: CASSSMVSGRHNEQFF. The variable domain in full, completed from reference TRBV7-3 and TRBJ2-1, reads GAGVSQTPSNKVTEKGKYVELRCDPISGHTALYWYRQSLGQGPEFLIYFQGTGAADDSGLPNDRFFAVRPEGSVSTLKIQRTERGDSAVYLCASSSMVSGRHNEQFFGPGTRLTVL.

This clone showed up just a few times. This rearrangement joins TRBV7-8 to TRBJ1-3; D remains ambiguous. The V gene lost 0 bases and the J gene lost 3 bases, with 6 bases spanning the gap. CDR3 length equals 14 residues. The germline gives CDR1 SGHVS, CDR2 FQNEAQ. The CDR3 reads CASSLAVVGNTIYF. CDR3 nucleotide sequence: TGTGCCAGCAGCTTAGCTGTGGTTGGAAACACCATATATTTT. Filled out from reference TRBV7-8 and TRBJ1-3, the complete variable domain reads GAGVSQSPRYKVAKRGQDVALRCDPISGHVSLFWYQQALGQGPEFLTYFQNEAQLDKSGLPSDRFFAERPEGSVSTLKIQRTQQEDSAVYLCASSLAVVGNTIYFGEGSWLTVV.

The chain is built from TRBV7-7 and TRBJ2-2, with D tentatively TRBD1 (5 bases). This CDR3 is built from 13 residues. V was trimmed by 3 bases and J by 6 bases, leaving 8 bases between them. Germline lookup yields CDR1 SSHAT and CDR2 FNYEAQ (reference sequence). CDR3 nucleotide sequence: TGTGCCAGCAGCTTTCCAGGGTCCGGGGAGCTGTTTTTT. Translating gives CASSFPGSGELFF.

The chain couples TRBV7-2 to TRBJ2-7, with TRBD2 matching 10 bases. The CDR3 contains 18 residues. The J segment lost 5 bases and the V segment lost 4 bases, leaving 17 bases of the junction unmatched. Germline lookup yields CDR1 SGHTA and CDR2 FQGNSA. The CDR3: CASSSPPSSVAGGDEQYF. In nucleotides, the CDR3 is TGTGCCAGCAGCTCCCCACCCTCGAGTGTAGCGGGGGGTGACGAGCAGTACTTC. Full variable domain (outside the CDR3, taken from reference TRBV7-2 and TRBJ2-7): GAGVSQSPSNKVTEKGKDVELRCDPISGHTALYWYRQSLGQGLEFLIYFQGNSAPDKSGLPSDRFSAERTGGSVSTLTIQRTQQEDSAVYLCASSSPPSSVAGGDEQYFGPGTRLTVT.

The chain is built from TRBV10-3 and TRBJ1-3; 11 bases agree with TRBD1. The germline gives CDR1 ENHRY, CDR2 SYGVKD. The CDR3 is made up of 16 amino acids. The V segment lost 7 bases and the J segment 4 bases; nucleotides outside the gene matches: 9. The CDR3 sequence: CAINPGTGGGGNTIYF. The DNA of the CDR3 is TGTGCCATCAACCCCGGGACAGGGGGTGGAGGAAACACCATATATTTT.

The CDR3 DNA is TGTGCCAGCAGCTTGGGGACAGGGGCGTCCTACGAGCAGTACTTC. As protein: CASSLGTGASYEQYF. The gene calls are TRBV7-9 and TRBJ2-7; 10 bases agree with TRBD1. The CDR3 runs 15 residues. V lost 3 bases, J lost 1 base, and 3 bases stayed unmatched. Germline V gives CDR1 SEHNR, CDR2 FQNEAQ (reference sequence).

This chain's CDR3 is CASSLKPGQGAEQYF. The CDR3 DNA follows: TGTGCCAGCTCGCTCAAACCGGGACAGGGGGCCGAGCAGTACTTC. This chain links TRBV18 with TRBJ2-7, with 12 bases matching TRBD1. The CDR3 consists of 15 residues. V gave up 6 bases and J gave up 6 bases; unmatched junction bases: 9. Germline V gene data show CDR1 as KGHSH and CDR2 as LQKENI.

The rearrangement joins TRBV2 to TRBJ2-3; D may be TRBD1 or TRBD2 (5 bases each). Germline assignment: CDR1 SNHLY and CDR2 FYNNEI. The germline V and J ends were trimmed by 5 bases and 2 bases, with 8 bases remaining between them. CDR3 length: 13 amino acids. Here the CDR3 reads CASSPGTTDTQYF. The CDR3 region has the DNA TGTGCCAGCAGTCCTGGGACCACAGATACGCAGTATTTT.

Concerning this clone itself: Other DNA sequences within the sample encode an identical CDR3. The CDR3 region has the DNA TGTGCCATCAGCGAACAGGGGAGGCGGACTGAAGCTTTCTTT. Its translation is CAISEQGRRTEAFF. The rearrangement uses TRBV10-3 and TRBJ1-1; 7 bases are a match to TRBD1. Germline CDR1 and CDR2: ENHRY and SYGVKD. The CDR3 covers 14 residues. J was trimmed by 5 bases and V by 6 bases; bases with no gene match: 9.

This chain links TRBV7-9 with TRBJ1-2; TRBD1 is a possible D gene (6 bases). CDR3 length equals 15 residues. V was clipped by 2 bases and J by 2 bases, with 12 bases between them. The germline gives CDR1 SEHNR, CDR2 FQNEAQ (reference sequence). The DNA of the CDR3 is TGTGCCAGCAGCTTATTAGACAGGCCAAACTATGGCTACACCTTC. This encodes CASSLLDRPNYGYTF.

V is TRBV15 and J is TRBJ2-1, with D perhaps matching TRBD2 (6 bases). The germline gives CDR1 LNHNV, CDR2 YYDKDF (reference sequence). This CDR3 is 18 amino acids long. V was trimmed by 5 bases and J by 8 bases, leaving 28 bases between them. CDR3 bases: TGTGCCACCAGCGGAGGAGCTAGCGCTCCTCGGAGTAGGGATGAGCAGTTCTTC. Encoded protein: CATSGGASAPRSRDEQFF.

This clone was seen a single time. The rearrangement uses TRBV29-1 and TRBJ2-3, with 15 bases fitting TRBD2. J lost 7 bases, V lost 5 bases, and 7 bases had no gene match. From germline, CDR1 is SQVTM and CDR2 ANQGSEA. The CDR3 is made up of 15 amino acids. The CDR3 DNA is TGCAGCGTTCAGGGGGGGACTAGCGGGAGGTATACGCAGTATTTT. It encodes CSVQGGTSGRYTQYF.

V is TRBV5-1 and J is TRBJ1-4, with 11 bases aligning to TRBD1. The V gene's germline CDR1 is SGHRS and CDR2 YFSETQ. The V and J ends lost 4 bases and 12 bases, in that order; junction bases with no gene match: 8. This CDR3 contains 14 residues. The CDR3 is CASSRSRDRGELFF. As DNA, the CDR3 is TGCGCCAGCAGCCGGTCCCGGGACAGGGGGGAACTGTTTTTT.

This clone was seen only a few times. This sequence joins TRBV30 and TRBJ1-1; D remains unclear. Germline-derived CDR1 and CDR2 are GTSNPN and SVGIG (reference sequence). CDR3 length: 15 amino acids. The ends were cut back, 1 base at V and 0 bases at J, with 12 bases in the middle. CDR3 DNA: TGTGCCTGGAGTGGGTCACAACGGATGAACACTGAAGCTTTCTTT. It translates to CAWSGSQRMNTEAFF. The whole variable domain, filled in from reference TRBV30 and TRBJ1-1, reads SQTIHQWPATLVQPVGSPLSLECTVEGTSNPNLYWYRQAAGRGLQLLFYSVGIGQISSEVPQNLSASRPQDRQFILSSKKLLLSDSGFYLCAWSGSQRMNTEAFFGQGTRLTVV.

This clone was seen just once. The chain joins TRBV25-1 to TRBJ1-4; maybe TRBD1 (5 bases). The V and J ends lost 2 bases and 3 bases respectively, with 10 bases between them. This CDR3 has 15 residues. The germline gives CDR1 MGHDK, CDR2 SYGVNS. CDR3 region: CASSEPGTSNEKLFF. DNA of the CDR3: TGTGCCAGCAGTGAACCCGGGACCTCTAATGAAAAACTGTTTTTT.

The chain recombines TRBV7-2 with TRBJ2-1, with 16 bases matching TRBD2. The length of the CDR3 is 18 residues. Germline V gives CDR1 SGHTA, CDR2 FQGNSA. The V and J ends lost 5 bases and 5 bases, in that order; junction bases with no gene match: 9. CDR3 residues: CASSPGTSGRARNNEQFF. The CDR3 coding sequence is TGTGCCAGCAGCCCCGGGACTAGCGGGAGGGCCCGGAACAATGAGCAGTTCTTC.

This chain uses TRBV11-3 with TRBJ1-1; D is ambiguous. Germline CDR1 reads SGHNT; CDR2 reads YENEEA. The CDR3 sequence is 13 residues long. Trimming removed 4 bases from V and 0 bases from J, with 6 bases in between. CDR3 sequence: CASSSKMNTEAFF. The CDR3 coding sequence is TGTGCCAGCAGCTCCAAGATGAACACTGAAGCTTTCTTT.

The J gene is TRBJ1-2, the V gene TRBV19, with no clear D. The CDR3 spans 14 residues. V shed 7 bases and J shed 4 bases, with 16 bases lying between them. The germline gives CDR1 LNHDA, CDR2 SQIVND (reference sequence). The CDR3 region is CASTKGLSVYGYTF. The CDR3 region has the DNA TGTGCCAGTACCAAAGGACTATCAGTCTATGGCTACACCTTC.

This clone was seen only a few times. The chain recombines TRBV4-2 with TRBJ1-1, with D unresolved. The CDR3 contains 16 residues. Per the germline V gene, CDR1 is LGHNA and CDR2 is YNFKEQ. Between the trimmed V and J ends, which lost 0 bases and 1 base, there was a span of 12 bases. As DNA, the CDR3 is TGTGCCAGCAGCCAAGATTTGGGCAGGTCGAACACTGAAGCTTTCTTT. Protein sequence: CASSQDLGRSNTEAFF.

The gene calls are TRBV11-2 and TRBJ2-6; TRBD1 aligns across 8 bases. CDR1 is SGHAT and CDR2 is FQNNGV in the germline V gene. The V gene end was trimmed by 5 bases and the J gene end by 0 bases; junction bases not matched to a gene: 9. The CDR3 is made up of 18 amino acids. CDR3 coding DNA: TGTGCCAGCAGCCCAGACAGGGGAAGGGGCTCTGGGGCCAACGTCCTGACTTTC. It codes for CASSPDRGRGSGANVLTF.